A selection of T cell receptor beta chains follows, all from one sample in a study of T cell responses to AZD1222 COVID-19 vaccine. Sequencing used immunoSEQ multiplex PCR; TCRdb keeps in-frame clones, though not all of them. The table records 100,000 or so clones, over 75% of them present only once. The sample in question was peripheral blood, obtained on day 0 of AZD1222 vaccination. All receptors come from an adult in good health. CDR3s include the opening cysteine and the closing phenylalanine or tryptophan. The D gene is left open where the match is weak. Not every row has a clone size; where given, it reads once, few, many or a size class.

cdr3_aa	cdr3_nt	clone_size	v_call	j_call	d_call
CASSQVRNSPLHF	TGTGCCAGCAGCCAAGTCCGGAATTCACCCCTCCACTTT	.	TRBV3-1/TRBV3-2	TRBJ1-6	.
CAWSLGGRYGYTF	TGTGCCTGGAGTCTGGGGGGCCGGTATGGCTACACCTTC	.	TRBV30	TRBJ1-2	.
CASSHWARAEAFF	TGCGCCAGCAGCCATTGGGCAAGGGCTGAAGCTTTCTTT	.	TRBV4-1	TRBJ1-1	.
CASSEKGDRVLYEQYF	TGTGCCAGCAGTGAGAAGGGGGACAGGGTCCTCTACGAGCAGTACTTC	.	TRBV6-1	TRBJ2-7	TRBD1
CASSFYNEQFF	TGTGCCAGCAGTTTTTACAATGAGCAGTTCTTC	.	TRBV6-5	TRBJ2-1	.
CASSLSLLGTEAFF	TGTGCCAGCAGTTTATCCCTGTTGGGCACTGAAGCTTTCTTT	.	TRBV28	TRBJ1-1	.
CASSQEGGGYYGYTF	TGTGCCAGCAGCCAAGAAGGGGGTGGGTACTATGGCTACACCTTC	.	TRBV4-2	TRBJ1-2	.
CASSQGMHREQYF	TGCGCCAGCAGCCAAGGAATGCACAGAGAGCAGTACTTC	.	TRBV4-1	TRBJ2-7	.
CASSEGYRSGNTIYF	TGTGCCAGCAGTGAGGGCTACAGGTCTGGAAACACCATATATTTT	.	TRBV2	TRBJ1-3	.
CASSTVSEKLFF	TGTGCCAGCAGTACAGTGAGCGAAAAACTGTTTTTT	.	TRBV28	TRBJ1-4	.
CASSLGTGFYEQYF	TGTGCCAGCAGCTTAGGGACAGGGTTCTACGAGCAGTACTTC	.	TRBV11-2	TRBJ2-7	TRBD1
CASSPAGGYEKLFF	TGCGCCAGCAGCCCCGCAGGGGGGTATGAAAAACTGTTTTTT	.	TRBV4-1	TRBJ1-4	TRBD1
CASTPRRVGNSPLHF	TGTGCCAGCACACCCCGTCGGGTGGGCAATTCACCCCTCCACTTT	.	TRBV28	TRBJ1-6	.
CASSRIGIPNTEAFF	TGCGCCAGCAGCCGTATCGGGATTCCGAACACTGAAGCTTTCTTT	.	TRBV5-1	TRBJ1-1	.
CASSLSKGRGYNEQFF	TGTGCCAGCAGTTTATCGAAGGGGAGAGGCTACAATGAGCAGTTCTTC	.	TRBV27	TRBJ2-1	.
CASSRLQVNQPQHF	TGTGCCAGCAGCCGATTACAGGTCAATCAGCCCCAGCATTTT	.	TRBV7-9	TRBJ1-5	.
CASSLIRGVFEKLFF	TGTGCCAGCAGTTTAATTCGAGGGGTGTTCGAAAAACTGTTTTTT	.	TRBV28	TRBJ1-4	.
CASSQTASSYNEQFF	TGTGCCAGCAGCCAAACCGCTAGCTCCTACAATGAGCAGTTCTTC	.	TRBV3-1/TRBV3-2	TRBJ2-1	.
CATSTSFSGQPQHF	TGTGCCACCAGCACCTCCTTTTCGGGTCAGCCCCAGCATTTT	.	TRBV15	TRBJ1-5	.
CAGGTAYNSPLHF	TGTGCCGGAGGGACAGCTTATAATTCACCCCTCCACTTT	.	TRBV6-5	TRBJ1-6	TRBD1
CASSSSSSTGGGETQYF	TGTGCCAGCAGCTCGAGCTCCTCGACAGGCGGCGGAGAGACCCAGTACTTC	once	TRBV7-6	TRBJ2-5	.
CASSSENSPLHF	TGTGCCAGCAGCTCAGAGAATTCACCCCTCCACTTT	once	TRBV7-9	TRBJ1-6	.
CASSQPRGENTEAFF	TGCGCCAGCAGCCAACCTAGGGGGGAGAACACTGAAGCTTTCTTT	.	TRBV4-1	TRBJ1-1	.
CASSQRRAGGYETQYF	TGTGCCAGCAGCCAACGCCGGGCGGGGGGGTATGAGACCCAGTACTTC	.	TRBV4-2	TRBJ2-5	TRBD2
CASSFGQGTEAFF	TGTGCCAGCAGTTTTGGGCAGGGTACTGAAGCTTTCTTT	.	TRBV12-3/TRBV12-4	TRBJ1-1	.
CASSRRGTNEKLFF	TGTGCCAGCAGTAGGAGGGGCACTAATGAAAAACTGTTTTTT	.	TRBV6-5	TRBJ1-4	.
CASSPTGTGNTIYF	TGTGCCAGCAGCCCTACAGGGACTGGAAACACCATATATTTT	.	TRBV11-1	TRBJ1-3	.
CASSVAGTFNEKLFF	TGTGCCAGCAGCGTAGCCGGGACATTCAACGAAAAACTGTTTTTT	.	TRBV9	TRBJ1-4	.